This T cell receptor (beta chain) was captured by sequencing in a study of control samples from healthy donors and cancer patients. Germline assignment: CDR1 LNHDA and CDR2 SQIVND (reference sequence). Germline trimming cut 2 bases from V and 0 bases from J; bases unmatched to any gene: 8. This CDR3 has 18 amino acids. The repertoire was sequenced with immunoSEQ multiplex PCR; TCRdb's copy has only in-frame clones and lacks some. Here the sample spans roughly 120,000 clones, 75% to 90% being singletons. Material: PBMCs. The sequence was collected from a woman in her fifties or sixties with colorectal cancer. The chain recombines TRBV19 with TRBJ2-5, with TRBD2 identical over 11 bases. CDR3 sequence (DNA): TGTGCCAGTAGTATATATAGCGGGGGGGCCGAATACCAAGAGACCCAGTACTTC. This codes for CASSIYSGGAEYQETQYF. Full variable domain (rest looked up from reference TRBV19 and TRBJ2-5): DGGITQSPKYLFRKEGQNVTLSCEQNLNHDAMYWYRQDPGQGLRLIYYSQIVNDFQKGDIAEGYSVSREKKESFPLTVTSAQKNPTAFYLCASSIYSGGAEYQETQYFGPGTRLLVL.